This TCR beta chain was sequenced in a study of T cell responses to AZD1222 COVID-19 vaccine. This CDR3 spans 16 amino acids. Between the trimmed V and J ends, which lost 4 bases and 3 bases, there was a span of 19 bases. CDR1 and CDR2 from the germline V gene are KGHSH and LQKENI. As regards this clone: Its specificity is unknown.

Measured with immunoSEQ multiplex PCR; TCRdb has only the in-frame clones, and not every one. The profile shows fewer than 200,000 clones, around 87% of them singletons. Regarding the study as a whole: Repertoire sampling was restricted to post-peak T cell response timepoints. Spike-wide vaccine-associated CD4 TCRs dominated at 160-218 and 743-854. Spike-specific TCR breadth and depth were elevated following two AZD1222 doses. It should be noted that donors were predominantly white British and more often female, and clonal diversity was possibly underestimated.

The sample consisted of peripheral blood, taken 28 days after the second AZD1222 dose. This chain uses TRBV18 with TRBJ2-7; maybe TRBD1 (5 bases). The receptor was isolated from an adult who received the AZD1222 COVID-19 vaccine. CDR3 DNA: TGTGCCAGCTCACTAGCCGGACACCCGTCTAACTACGAGCAGTACTTC. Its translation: CASSLAGHPSNYEQYF.